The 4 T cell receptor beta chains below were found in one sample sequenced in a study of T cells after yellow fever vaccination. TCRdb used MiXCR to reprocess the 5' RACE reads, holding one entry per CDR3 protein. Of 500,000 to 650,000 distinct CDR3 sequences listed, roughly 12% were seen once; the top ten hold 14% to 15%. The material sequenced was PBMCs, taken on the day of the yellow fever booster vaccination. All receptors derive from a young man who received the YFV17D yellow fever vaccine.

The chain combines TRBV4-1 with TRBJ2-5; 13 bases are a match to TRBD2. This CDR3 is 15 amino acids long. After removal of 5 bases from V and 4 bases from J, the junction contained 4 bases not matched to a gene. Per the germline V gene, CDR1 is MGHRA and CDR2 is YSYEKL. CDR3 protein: CASSNGLAGAETQYF. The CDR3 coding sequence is TGCGCCAGCAGCAACGGACTAGCGGGAGCAGAGACCCAGTACTTC.

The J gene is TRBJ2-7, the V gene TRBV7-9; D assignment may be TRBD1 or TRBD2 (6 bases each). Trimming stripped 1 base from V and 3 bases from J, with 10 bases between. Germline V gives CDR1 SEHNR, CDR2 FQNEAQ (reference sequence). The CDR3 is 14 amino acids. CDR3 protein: CASSLVGGLYEQYF. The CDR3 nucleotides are TGTGCCAGCAGCTTAGTGGGGGGCCTCTACGAGCAGTACTTC.

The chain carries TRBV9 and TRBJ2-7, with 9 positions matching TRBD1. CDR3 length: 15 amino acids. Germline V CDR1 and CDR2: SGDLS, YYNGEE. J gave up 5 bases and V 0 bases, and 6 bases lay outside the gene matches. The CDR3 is CASSVGGQGYDEQYF. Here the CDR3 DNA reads TGTGCCAGCAGCGTAGGTGGACAGGGGTACGACGAGCAGTACTTC.

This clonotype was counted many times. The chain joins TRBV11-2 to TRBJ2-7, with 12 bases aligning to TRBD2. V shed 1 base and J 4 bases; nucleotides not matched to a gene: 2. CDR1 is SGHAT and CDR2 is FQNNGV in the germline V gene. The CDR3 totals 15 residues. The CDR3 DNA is TGTGCCAGCAGCTTAGTTGGGACTAGCGGGTACGAGCAGTACTTC. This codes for CASSLVGTSGYEQYF. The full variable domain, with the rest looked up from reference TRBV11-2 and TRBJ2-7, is EAGVAQSPRYKIIEKRQSVAFWCNPISGHATLYWYQQILGQGPKLLIQFQNNGVVDDSQLPKDRFSAERLKGVDSTLKIQPAKLEDSAVYLCASSLVGTSGYEQYFGPGTRLTVT.